Listed below are T cell receptor beta chains from one sample, sequenced in a study of cytomegalovirus exposure and HLA in healthy donors. Assay: immunoSEQ multiplex PCR; the TCRdb copy retains only in-frame clones and omits some. This table has some 200,000 clones, 75% to 90% appearing once. Specimen: PBMCs. The receptors shown here come from a woman aged 45-60 years in good health and CMV-seropositive. Each CDR3 is given with its conserved first and last residue. D genes are given only for firm matches. Not every row has a clone size; where given, it reads once, few, many or a size class.

clone size: -
V gene: TRBV11-2
J gene: TRBJ1-6
D gene: -
CDR3 protein: CASSFSGIDSPLHF
CDR3 DNA: TGTGCCAGCAGCTTTTCGGGGATTGATTCACCCCTCCACTTT

clone size: -
V gene: TRBV6-1
J gene: TRBJ2-3
D gene: -
CDR3 protein: CASSEGFGRLPTTDTQYF
CDR3 DNA: TGTGCCAGCAGTGAAGGGTTCGGGAGACTACCAACGACAGATACGCAGTATTTT

clone size: -
V gene: TRBV7-2
J gene: TRBJ1-2
D gene: -
CDR3 protein: CASSHQAGTASAYGYTF
CDR3 DNA: TGTGCCAGCAGCCACCAGGCGGGAACCGCTTCCGCCTATGGCTACACCTTC

clone size: -
V gene: TRBV14
J gene: TRBJ2-7
D gene: TRBD2
CDR3 protein: CASSPVAGSYEQYF
CDR3 DNA: TGTGCCAGCAGCCCCGTAGCGGGGTCCTACGAGCAGTACTTC

clone size: few
V gene: TRBV27
J gene: TRBJ1-1
D gene: TRBD1
CDR3 protein: CASRITTGMNTEAFF
CDR3 DNA: TGTGCCAGCAGAATCACGACAGGGATGAACACTGAAGCTTTCTTT

clone size: -
V gene: TRBV6-5
J gene: TRBJ2-1
D gene: -
CDR3 protein: CASSRDSPSYNEQFF
CDR3 DNA: TGTGCCAGCAGTCGAGACTCGCCCTCCTACAATGAGCAGTTCTTC

clone size: -
V gene: TRBV30
J gene: TRBJ2-4
D gene: TRBD2
CDR3 protein: CASGGVRGKNIQYF
CDR3 DNA: TGTGCCAGTGGGGGGGTGCGGGGCAAAAACATTCAGTACTTC

clone size: -
V gene: TRBV2
J gene: TRBJ1-2
D gene: -
CDR3 protein: CASSESGRTEVNGYTF
CDR3 DNA: TGTGCCAGCAGTGAATCGGGTAGGACAGAAGTAAATGGCTACACCTTC

clone size: once
V gene: TRBV7-2
J gene: TRBJ2-5
D gene: TRBD2
CDR3 protein: CASSFYSGGAQTQYF
CDR3 DNA: TGTGCCAGCAGCTTCTATAGCGGGGGGGCCCAGACCCAGTACTTC

clone size: few
V gene: TRBV12-5
J gene: TRBJ2-6
D gene: TRBD1
CDR3 protein: CASGLTRTGGSSGANVLTF
CDR3 DNA: TGTGCTAGTGGTTTGACCCGGACAGGGGGAAGCTCTGGGGCCAACGTCCTGACTTTC

clone size: few
V gene: TRBV6-1
J gene: TRBJ2-7
D gene: TRBD1
CDR3 protein: CASTDRNYYEQYF
CDR3 DNA: TGTGCCAGCACGGACAGGAACTACTACGAGCAGTACTTC

clone size: -
V gene: TRBV2
J gene: TRBJ2-1
D gene: -
CDR3 protein: CASRRSNRDSYNEQFF
CDR3 DNA: TGTGCCAGCAGACGATCAAACAGGGACTCCTACAATGAGCAGTTCTTC

clone size: -
V gene: TRBV7-9
J gene: TRBJ2-7
D gene: -
CDR3 protein: CATGTYEQYF
CDR3 DNA: TGTGCCACCGGGACCTACGAGCAGTACTTC

clone size: -
V gene: TRBV4-2
J gene: TRBJ2-1
D gene: TRBD2
CDR3 protein: CASSQEGTSGYNEQFF
CDR3 DNA: TGTGCCAGCAGCCAAGAAGGGACTAGCGGCTACAATGAGCAGTTCTTC

clone size: -
V gene: TRBV5-1
J gene: TRBJ2-3
D gene: TRBD2
CDR3 protein: CASSLVLAGGDTQYF
CDR3 DNA: TGCGCCAGCAGCTTGGTTCTAGCGGGGGGGGATACGCAGTATTTT

clone size: -
V gene: TRBV6-5
J gene: TRBJ1-2
D gene: -
CDR3 protein: CASTEAGVGYTF
CDR3 DNA: TGTGCCAGCACCGAAGCGGGGGTTGGCTACACCTTC

clone size: -
V gene: TRBV5-1
J gene: TRBJ2-1
D gene: -
CDR3 protein: CASSLRLESYNEQFF
CDR3 DNA: TGCGCCAGCAGCCTAAGACTAGAGTCCTACAATGAGCAGTTCTTC

clone size: -
V gene: TRBV5-5
J gene: TRBJ1-5
D gene: TRBD1
CDR3 protein: CASGWGQDLNQPQHF
CDR3 DNA: TGTGCCAGCGGGTGGGGACAGGACCTAAATCAGCCCCAGCATTTT

clone size: few
V gene: TRBV7-3
J gene: TRBJ2-6
D gene: -
CDR3 protein: CASSLTSTGANVLTF
CDR3 DNA: TGTGCCAGCAGCTTAACGAGCACTGGGGCCAACGTCCTGACTTTC

clone size: -
V gene: TRBV27
J gene: TRBJ2-7
D gene: TRBD1
CDR3 protein: CASSLSRGQGDSYEQYF
CDR3 DNA: TGTGCCAGCAGTTTATCGCGGGGACAGGGAGACTCCTACGAGCAGTACTTC

clone size: -
V gene: TRBV27
J gene: TRBJ2-2
D gene: TRBD1
CDR3 protein: CASTQTDRAGTGELFF
CDR3 DNA: TGTGCCAGCACACAGACGGACAGGGCTGGAACCGGGGAGCTGTTTTTT

clone size: few
V gene: TRBV18
J gene: TRBJ2-7
D gene: -
CDR3 protein: CASSPGLVSYEQYF
CDR3 DNA: TGTGCCAGCTCACCCGGACTCGTCTCCTACGAGCAGTACTTC

clone size: -
V gene: TRBV2
J gene: TRBJ1-2
D gene: -
CDR3 protein: CASSGGYGYTF
CDR3 DNA: TGTGCCAGCAGCGGGGGCTATGGCTACACCTTC

clone size: -
V gene: TRBV7-3
J gene: TRBJ2-5
D gene: TRBD1
CDR3 protein: CASSRDRGQTQYF
CDR3 DNA: TGTGCCAGCAGCCGCGACAGGGGGCAGACCCAGTACTTC

clone size: -
V gene: TRBV2
J gene: TRBJ2-3
D gene: -
CDR3 protein: CASRRDSPTDTQYF
CDR3 DNA: TGTGCCAGCAGGAGGGACTCACCCACAGATACGCAGTATTTT

clone size: few
V gene: TRBV5-6
J gene: TRBJ2-2
D gene: -
CDR3 protein: CASSSTPRTSRGSTGELFF
CDR3 DNA: TGTGCCAGCAGCTCCACTCCGCGGACTAGCAGGGGGTCCACCGGGGAGCTGTTTTTT

clone size: -
V gene: TRBV28
J gene: TRBJ1-1
D gene: -
CDR3 protein: CASSLYRPNTEAFF
CDR3 DNA: TGTGCCAGCAGTTTATACAGACCCAACACTGAAGCTTTCTTT

clone size: -
V gene: TRBV28
J gene: TRBJ2-5
D gene: TRBD1
CDR3 protein: CASTTQGVETQYF
CDR3 DNA: TGTGCCAGCACGACCCAGGGGGTAGAGACCCAGTACTTC

clone size: once
V gene: TRBV5-1
J gene: TRBJ1-1
D gene: -
CDR3 protein: CASSVGRQARTEAFF
CDR3 DNA: TGCGCCAGCAGCGTAGGCAGACAGGCCCGAACTGAAGCTTTCTTT

clone size: -
V gene: TRBV2
J gene: TRBJ1-5
D gene: -
CDR3 protein: CASSEDQRNQPQHF
CDR3 DNA: TGTGCCAGCAGTGAAGATCAACGGAATCAGCCCCAGCATTTT

clone size: -
V gene: TRBV5-1
J gene: TRBJ2-1
D gene: -
CDR3 protein: CASSLGGSGEQFF
CDR3 DNA: TGCGCCAGCAGCTTGGGTGGATCCGGGGAGCAGTTCTTC

clone size: -
V gene: TRBV5-1
J gene: TRBJ2-2
D gene: TRBD2
CDR3 protein: CASTFGGLAGTGELFF
CDR3 DNA: TGCGCCAGCACCTTCGGGGGACTAGCGGGCACCGGGGAGCTGTTTTTT

clone size: -
V gene: TRBV28
J gene: TRBJ2-1
D gene: TRBD2
CDR3 protein: CASSFPGVAGGSYNEQFF
CDR3 DNA: TGTGCCAGCAGTTTCCCGGGGGTAGCGGGGGGCTCTTACAATGAGCAGTTCTTC

clone size: -
V gene: TRBV6-5
J gene: TRBJ1-5
D gene: TRBD1
CDR3 protein: CASSSDRVAQPQHF
CDR3 DNA: TGTGCCAGCAGCTCGGACAGGGTCGCTCAGCCCCAGCATTTT

clone size: once
V gene: TRBV9
J gene: TRBJ1-2
D gene: TRBD1
CDR3 protein: CASSVDPGTGLMDGYTF
CDR3 DNA: TGTGCCAGCAGCGTAGATCCGGGGACAGGGTTGATGGATGGCTACACCTTC

clone size: -
V gene: TRBV13
J gene: TRBJ1-1
D gene: TRBD1
CDR3 protein: CASLTLGQLNTEAFF
CDR3 DNA: TGTGCCAGTCTAACCCTGGGACAGTTGAACACTGAAGCTTTCTTT

clone size: -
V gene: TRBV18
J gene: TRBJ2-1
D gene: -
CDR3 protein: CASSLQWGPGNEQFF
CDR3 DNA: TGTGCCAGCTCACTCCAATGGGGGCCCGGCAATGAGCAGTTCTTC

clone size: -
V gene: TRBV7-3
J gene: TRBJ2-7
D gene: -
CDR3 protein: CASSFQVRDEQYF
CDR3 DNA: TGTGCTAGCAGCTTCCAGGTGAGGGACGAGCAGTACTTC

clone size: -
V gene: TRBV4-2
J gene: TRBJ2-3
D gene: TRBD2
CDR3 protein: CASSQEGTSGGTDTQYF
CDR3 DNA: TGTGCCAGCAGCCAAGAAGGAACTAGCGGGGGCACAGATACGCAGTATTTT

clone size: -
V gene: TRBV27
J gene: TRBJ2-1
D gene: TRBD1
CDR3 protein: CASSLTGEHEQFF
CDR3 DNA: TGTGCCAGCAGTTTAACAGGGGAGCATGAGCAGTTCTTC

clone size: -
V gene: TRBV6-4
J gene: TRBJ1-5
D gene: TRBD1
CDR3 protein: CASSEEGTGYQPQHF
CDR3 DNA: TGTGCCAGCAGTGAAGAGGGGACAGGGTATCAGCCCCAGCATTTT

clone size: -
V gene: TRBV12-5
J gene: TRBJ2-2
D gene: TRBD1
CDR3 protein: CATTGATGELFF
CDR3 DNA: TGTGCTACTACAGGGGCAACCGGGGAGCTGTTTTTT

clone size: -
V gene: TRBV9
J gene: TRBJ2-5
D gene: -
CDR3 protein: CASSTRGRTNQETQYF
CDR3 DNA: TGTGCCAGCAGCACCCGCGGAAGGACTAACCAAGAGACCCAGTACTTC